Presented here are 23 T cell receptor beta chains from one specimen sequenced in a study of tumor and adjacent non-tumor tissue in lung cancer. The library came from three nested PCR rounds adapted from ARM-PCR protocols. Each CDR3 protein gets one entry after TCRdb re-called the multiplex PCR reads with MiXCR. Of 70,000 to 90,000 distinct CDR3 sequences listed, roughly 80% are singletons. This sample's RNA came from whole unsorted tissue. What was sequenced was lung tumor tissue. These receptors all stem from a woman in her forties or fifties with non-small cell lung cancer.

The gene calls are TRBV29-1 and TRBJ2-4; 7 nucleotides line up with TRBD1. The J segment lost 9 bases and the V segment lost 6 bases, leaving 14 bases of the junction unmatched. CDR1 is SQVTM, CDR2 ANQGSEA, per germline. This CDR3 region has 14 residues. The CDR3 region has the DNA TGCAGCGTCGATCCGGGACAGAGGAGGAGCATTCAGTACTTC. Its translation is CSVDPGQRRSIQYF.

Concerning this clonotype itself: Because the CDR3 is missing its conserved closing phenylalanine or tryptophan, this is likely a read error. CDR3 nucleotides: TGTGCCAGCAGAAGGACTGGGGGCATAGATACGCAGTATATT. This gives the protein CASRRTGGIDTQYI. The V call is TRBV6-5, the J call TRBJ2-3; D perhaps matches TRBD1 (6 bases). With 6 bases removed from V and 5 bases from J, the gap between germline ends came to 15 bases. This CDR3 region has 14 residues. The germline CDR1 and CDR2 sequences are MNHEY and SVGAGI.

The J gene is TRBJ1-2, the V gene TRBV6-5; D is ambiguous. V lost 8 bases, J lost 4 bases, and 23 bases lay in between. Per the germline V gene, CDR1 is MNHEY and CDR2 is SVGAGI. The CDR3 totals 16 residues. The CDR3 loop reads CASFGSVWRAAYGYTF. The DNA for the CDR3 is TGTGCCAGCTTCGGTTCAGTTTGGAGGGCGGCCTATGGCTACACCTTC.

This clonotype was found many times. The chain joins TRBV20-1 to TRBJ2-7; D perhaps matches TRBD1 (5 bases). The CDR3 is 12 residues long. V was cut by 2 bases and J by 5 bases, with 10 bases left in between. Germline CDR1 is DFQATT and CDR2 is SNEGSKA (reference sequence). CDR3 nucleotide sequence: TGCAGTGCTAGACAGGGTCGGAACGAGCAGTACTTC. The encoded protein is CSARQGRNEQYF.

A note on this clonotype: Compared with germline, one end of the junction differs, possibly owing to a read error. This chain uses TRBV11-2 with TRBJ1-2; 8 nucleotides align to TRBD1. The germline gives CDR1 SGHAT, CDR2 FQNNGV. This CDR3 has 13 amino acids. CDR3: CVSSLDRGHGYTF. CDR3 sequence (DNA): TGTGTCAGCAGCTTAGACAGGGGCCATGGCTACACCTTC. Drawing the rest from reference TRBV11-2 and TRBJ1-2, the complete variable domain is EAGVAQSPRYKIIEKRQSVAFWCNPISGHATLYWYQQILGQGPKLLIQFQNNGVVDDSQLPKDRFSAERLKGVDSTLKIQPAKLEDSAVYLCVSSLDRGHGYTFGSGTRLTVV.

The rearrangement joins TRBV29-1 to TRBJ2-1, with TRBD2 identical over 13 bases. The CDR3 consists of 16 residues. Germline CDR1 SQVTM, CDR2 ANQGSEA. For the CDR3, the DNA is TGCATCGTACACTCCTGGACTAGCGGGAGTAGTTTTGGGCAGTTCTTC. It codes for CIVHSWTSGSSFGQFF.

V usage is TRBV6-1 and J usage is TRBJ1-4; D gene unclear. Germline-derived CDR1 and CDR2 are MNHNS and SASEGT. V dropped 4 bases and J dropped 4 bases, with 10 bases sitting between them. CDR3 size: 14 residues. For the CDR3, the DNA is TGTGCCAGCAGTGTTGCAGGTCTTAATGAAAAACTGTTTTTT. Amino acid sequence: CASSVAGLNEKLFF.

A word on this clonotype: A junction end diverges from the germline sequence, so it may reflect a read error. The genes are TRBV29-1 and TRBJ1-1; D gene unclear. Germline lookup yields CDR1 SQVTM and CDR2 ANQGSEA. The CDR3 spans 12 residues. CDR3 region: CNVDKGCTEAFF. DNA of the CDR3: TGCAACGTTGACAAGGGATGCACTGAAGCTTTCTTT.

Of note for this clonotype: The final CDR3 position lacks the conserved phenylalanine or tryptophan, pointing to a likely read error. It is unclear where the CDR3 begins or ends on the DNA, so no DNA is shown, and the CDR3 is as TCRdb lists it. The rearrangement uses TRBV28 and TRBJ2-4; TRBD2 is the table's D call, not checked against the DNA. The CDR3 contains 17 residues when both ends are counted. The germline V gene encodes CDR1 MDHEN and CDR2 SYDVKM. Here the CDR3 reads CASSSLSEGSVKNIQNV.

Concerning this clonotype itself: The final CDR3 position lacks the conserved phenylalanine or tryptophan, pointing to a likely read error. V gene TRBV12-3 or TRBV12-4 combines with J gene TRBJ1-5; D is uncertain. The CDR3 loop spans 14 amino acids. CDR3 sequence reads: CTRSLREDNQPQHI. The CDR3 nucleotides are TGTACCAGGAGTTTAAGGGAAGACAATCAGCCCCAGCATATT.

On this clonotype: One end of the junction fails to match germline, which may point to a read error. The V gene is TRBV4-2, the J gene TRBJ2-7; D perhaps matches TRBD2 (5 bases). This CDR3 is 18 amino acids long. Germline loops: CDR1 LGHNA, CDR2 YNFKEQ. CDR3 nucleotide sequence: TGTGCCAGCAACCAAGAAGGACTGGCAGGAGGAGACCGCTACGAGCAGTACTTC. Amino acid sequence: CASNQEGLAGGDRYEQYF.

For this clonotype: The CDR3 end shows no conserved phenylalanine or tryptophan, and so a read error is likely. The rearrangement uses TRBV29-1 and TRBJ2-7; D unresolved. This CDR3 contains 12 residues. Trimming took 3 bases from V and 6 from J, leaving 12 bases between them. Per the germline V gene, CDR1 is SQVTM and CDR2 is ANQGSEA. DNA of the CDR3: TGCAGCGTTGATTCCAGCCTAGGCGAGCAGTACTCC. Translation: CSVDSSLGEQYS.

At least ten counts were recorded for this clonotype. The rearrangement joins TRBV7-9 to TRBJ1-1; D is perhaps TRBD1 (5 bases). The CDR3 runs to 12 residues. Trimming cost V 5 bases and J 10 bases, with 14 bases left between them. The germline CDR1 and CDR2 sequences are SEHNR and FQNEAQ (reference sequence). CDR3 in amino acids: CASSPGTGRAFF. CDR3 DNA: TGTGCCAGCAGCCCCGGGACGGGGCGAGCTTTCTTT.

The chain uses TRBV29-1 and TRBJ2-5, with TRBD2 as a possible D gene (5 bases). Per germline, CDR1 SQVTM and CDR2 ANQGSEA. The CDR3 covers 16 residues. The CDR3 DNA follows: TGCTGTCTTGAAGGAGGTGGAGTGCCCCGAGAAGAGACCCAGTACTTC. This translates into CCLEGGGVPREETQYF.

This clonotype was seen a few times. A much larger clone is a single base away; this may be a read error. The rearrangement uses TRBV7-9 and TRBJ2-5, with D unresolved. Germline V gene data show CDR1 as SEHNR and CDR2 as FQNEAQ (reference sequence). This CDR3 is built from 10 residues. CDR3 protein: CTSSHETQYF. The CDR3 DNA reads TGTACCAGCAGCCACGAGACCCAGTACTTC.

On this clonotype itself: The conserved closing phenylalanine or tryptophan is absent in this CDR3, likely reflecting a read error. The DNA is omitted, as the CDR3 cannot be located on it reliably, and the CDR3 follows TCRdb's listing. V is TRBV4-1 and J is TRBJ2-7; the table gives TRBD1 as D, unverified against the DNA. The CDR3 region is 15 residues in length, termini included. Germline V gene sequence: CDR1 MGHRA, CDR2 YSYEKL. The CDR3 here is CACSQPGTNSYEHYL.

The rearrangement joins TRBV12-3 or TRBV12-4 to TRBJ2-7; 7 bases are a match to TRBD1. V shed 5 bases and J 4 bases; nucleotides not matched to a gene: 11. The CDR3 loop spans 15 amino acids. The CDR3 coding sequence is TGTGCCAGCAGTGGAGGACAGGAGGCAATATACGAGCAGTACTTC. This translates into CASSGGQEAIYEQYF.

Worth noting for this clonotype: This may stem from a read error, because a much larger clone lies one nucleotide away. The rearrangement links TRBV2 to TRBJ2-7; no clear D. This CDR3 has 15 residues. CDR1 and CDR2 (germline): SNHLY, FYNNEI. CDR3 sequence (DNA): TGTACCAGCAGTGAAGAGGCGGTAGGAAGCTACGAGCAGTACTTC. It encodes CTSSEEAVGSYEQYF.

CDR3 protein: CTVGGMTGDAETQYF. For the CDR3, the DNA is TGCACTGTCGGAGGGATGACAGGGGATGCAGAGACCCAGTACTTC. V gene TRBV29-1 combines with J gene TRBJ2-5; 8 nucleotides line up with TRBD1. The CDR3 extends over 15 amino acids. CDR1 SQVTM and CDR2 ANQGSEA come from the germline V gene.

This rearrangement joins TRBV29-1 to TRBJ1-1; TRBD1 agrees at 8 bases. The CDR3 spans 14 residues. The germline V gene has CDR1 SQVTM and CDR2 ANQGSEA. CDR3 region: CSIGGGQDNTEAFF. The CDR3 bases are TGCAGTATTGGGGGGGGACAGGATAACACTGAAGCTTTCTTT.

Remarks on this clonotype: Relative to the germline gene, one junction end is altered; a read error may explain this. V usage is TRBV11-2 and J usage is TRBJ2-7; D call uncertain. The CDR3 totals 14 residues. Germline CDR1 reads SGHAT; CDR2 reads FQNNGV. CDR3 DNA sequence: TGTGCCAGCAGTCCTAGTGGGATCAACTACGAGAAGTACTTC. Amino acid sequence: CASSPSGINYEKYF.

V and J are TRBV28 and TRBJ2-3; 8 bases are a match to TRBD2. Per the germline V gene, CDR1 is MDHEN and CDR2 is SYDVKM. V gave up 5 bases and J gave up 15 bases; unmatched junction bases: 22. This CDR3 contains 16 residues. CDR3 in DNA: TGTGCCAGCAGTCCAGGGGTAGCGGGATTGGGGCGTACGCGTTATTTT. Its protein is CASSPGVAGLGRTRYF.

As regards this clonotype: Given the absence of the conserved phenylalanine or tryptophan at the CDR3 end, a read error is likely. The CDR3 region has the DNA TGTACCAGCAGCGCCGGGACAGGGCGCACCTACAAGCAGTACTTG. Translated: CTSSAGTGRTYKQYL. This chain connects TRBV11-2 to TRBJ2-7; 9 nucleotides match TRBD1. This CDR3 has 15 residues. Germline values: CDR1 SGHAT, CDR2 FQNNGV.